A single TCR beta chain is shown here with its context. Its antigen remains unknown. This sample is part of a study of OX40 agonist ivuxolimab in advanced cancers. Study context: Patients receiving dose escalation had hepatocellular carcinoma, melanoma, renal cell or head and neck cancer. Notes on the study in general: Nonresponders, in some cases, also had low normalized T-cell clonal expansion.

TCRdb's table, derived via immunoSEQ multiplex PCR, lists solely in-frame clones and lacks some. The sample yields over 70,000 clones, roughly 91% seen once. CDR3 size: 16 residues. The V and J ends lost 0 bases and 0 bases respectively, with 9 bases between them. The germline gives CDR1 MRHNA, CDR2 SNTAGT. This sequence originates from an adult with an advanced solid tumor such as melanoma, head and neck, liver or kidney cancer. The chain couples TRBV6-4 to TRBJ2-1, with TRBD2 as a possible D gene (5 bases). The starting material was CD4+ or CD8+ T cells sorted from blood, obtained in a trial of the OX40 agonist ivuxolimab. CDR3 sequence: CASSDSAVSSYNEQFF. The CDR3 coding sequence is TGTGCCAGCAGTGACTCAGCGGTAAGCTCCTACAATGAGCAGTTCTTC.